This TCR beta chain was documented in a study of graft-versus-host responses after intestinal transplantation. On this clone itself: Antigen unknown.

This table comes from immunoSEQ multiplex PCR, and its TCRdb copy is limited to in-frame clones, with some not included. The table shows over 90,000 clones, with 91% occurring only once. The CDR3 runs 13 residues. Germline CDR1 reads MNHEY; CDR2 reads SVGAGI. V shed 2 bases and J shed 3 bases, with 8 bases lying between them. Regarding the study as a whole: An association linked early post-transplant HvG declines with peak circulating GvH clone levels.

Specimen: unstimulated CD4+ T cells sorted from spleen or lymph node cells, collected before transplant. This chain links TRBV6-5 with TRBJ2-7; D is possibly TRBD1 (6 bases). The sequence was obtained from a human donor who was the organ donor for an intestinal transplant. The CDR3 loop is CASSYGRGYEQYF. DNA for the CDR3: TGTGCCAGCAGTTACGGCAGGGGCTACGAGCAGTACTTC.